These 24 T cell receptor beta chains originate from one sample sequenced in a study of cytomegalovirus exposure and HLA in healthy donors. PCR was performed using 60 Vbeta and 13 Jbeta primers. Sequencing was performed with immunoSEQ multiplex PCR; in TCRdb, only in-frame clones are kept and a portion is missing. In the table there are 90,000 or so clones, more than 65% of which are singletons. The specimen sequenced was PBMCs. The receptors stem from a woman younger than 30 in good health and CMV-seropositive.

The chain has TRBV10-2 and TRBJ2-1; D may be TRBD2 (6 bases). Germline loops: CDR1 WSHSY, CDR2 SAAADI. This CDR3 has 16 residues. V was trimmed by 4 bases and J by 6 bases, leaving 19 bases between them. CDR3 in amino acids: CASSVGGLGGVNEQFF. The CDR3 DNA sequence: TGCGCCAGCAGTGTCGGAGGACTCGGAGGGGTCAATGAGCAGTTCTTC.

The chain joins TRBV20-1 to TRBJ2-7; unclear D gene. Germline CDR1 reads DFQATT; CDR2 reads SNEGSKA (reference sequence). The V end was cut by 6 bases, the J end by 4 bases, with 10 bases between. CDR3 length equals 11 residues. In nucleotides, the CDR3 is TGCAGTGCCGTCATCCGGTACGAGCAGTACTTC. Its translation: CSAVIRYEQYF.

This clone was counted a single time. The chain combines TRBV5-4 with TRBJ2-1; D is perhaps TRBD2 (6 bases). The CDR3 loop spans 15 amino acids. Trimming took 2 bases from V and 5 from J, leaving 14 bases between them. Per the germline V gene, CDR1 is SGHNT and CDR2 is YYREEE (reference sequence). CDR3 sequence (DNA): TGTGCCAGCAGCTTTACTCCCGGGAGTAACAATGAGCAGTTCTTC. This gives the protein CASSFTPGSNNEQFF.

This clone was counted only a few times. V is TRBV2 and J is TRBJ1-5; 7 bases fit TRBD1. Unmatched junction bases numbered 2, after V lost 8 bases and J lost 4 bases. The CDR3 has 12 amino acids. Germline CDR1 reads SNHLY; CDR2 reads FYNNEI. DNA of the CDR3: TGTGCCAGCGGGACAGCAAATCAGCCCCAGCATTTT. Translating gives CASGTANQPQHF.

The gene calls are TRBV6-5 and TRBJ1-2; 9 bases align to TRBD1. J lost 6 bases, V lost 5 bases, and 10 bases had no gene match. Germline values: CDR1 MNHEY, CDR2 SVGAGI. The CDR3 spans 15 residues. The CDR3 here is CASSRSGTGTDGYTF. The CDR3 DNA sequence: TGTGCCAGCAGTCGCTCCGGGACAGGGACAGATGGCTACACCTTC.

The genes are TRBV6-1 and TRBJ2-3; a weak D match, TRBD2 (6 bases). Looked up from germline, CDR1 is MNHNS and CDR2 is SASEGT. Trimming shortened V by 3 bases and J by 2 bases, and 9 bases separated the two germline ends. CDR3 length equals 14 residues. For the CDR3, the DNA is TGTGCCAGCAGTGACAGGGAGGTCACAGATACGCAGTATTTT. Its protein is CASSDREVTDTQYF.

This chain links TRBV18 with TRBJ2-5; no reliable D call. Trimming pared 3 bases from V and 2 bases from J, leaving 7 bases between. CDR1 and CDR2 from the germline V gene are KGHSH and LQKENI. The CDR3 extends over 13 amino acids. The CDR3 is CASSPAGQETQYF. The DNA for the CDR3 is TGTGCCAGCTCACCTGCAGGACAAGAGACCCAGTACTTC.

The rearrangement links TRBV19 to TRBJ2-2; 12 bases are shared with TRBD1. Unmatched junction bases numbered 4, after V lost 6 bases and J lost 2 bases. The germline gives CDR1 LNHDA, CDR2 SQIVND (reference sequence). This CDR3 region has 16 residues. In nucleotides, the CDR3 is TGTGCCAGTAGGGGACAGGGGGCACAAAACACCGGGGAGCTGTTTTTT. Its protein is CASRGQGAQNTGELFF.

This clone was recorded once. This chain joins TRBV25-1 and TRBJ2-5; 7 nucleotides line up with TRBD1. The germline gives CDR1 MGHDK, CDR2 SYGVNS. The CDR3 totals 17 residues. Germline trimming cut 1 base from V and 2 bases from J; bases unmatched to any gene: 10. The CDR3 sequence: CASSELGGAGSQETQYF. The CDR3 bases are TGTGCCAGCAGTGAATTAGGGGGCGCTGGGTCGCAAGAGACCCAGTACTTC.

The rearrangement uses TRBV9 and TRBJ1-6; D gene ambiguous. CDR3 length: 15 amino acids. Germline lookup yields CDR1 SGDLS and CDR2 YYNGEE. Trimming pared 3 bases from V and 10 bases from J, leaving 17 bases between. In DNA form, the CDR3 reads TGTGCCAGCAGCGGCCCGCTGAACCTGGGCTCACCCCTCCACTTT. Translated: CASSGPLNLGSPLHF.

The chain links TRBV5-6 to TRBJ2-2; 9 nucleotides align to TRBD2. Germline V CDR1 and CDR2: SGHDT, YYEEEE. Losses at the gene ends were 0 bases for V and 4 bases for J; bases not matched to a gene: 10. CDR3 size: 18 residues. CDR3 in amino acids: CASSLDTSGGPVTGELFF. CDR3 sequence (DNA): TGTGCCAGCAGCTTGGATACCAGCGGGGGGCCCGTCACCGGGGAGCTGTTTTTT.

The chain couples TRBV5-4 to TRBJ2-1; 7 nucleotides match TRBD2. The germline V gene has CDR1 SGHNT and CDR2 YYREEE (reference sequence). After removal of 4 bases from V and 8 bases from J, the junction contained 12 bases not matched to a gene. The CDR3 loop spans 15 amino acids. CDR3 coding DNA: TGTGCCAGCAGCCGGGGGATAAGCGGGGACCATGAGCAGTTCTTC. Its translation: CASSRGISGDHEQFF.

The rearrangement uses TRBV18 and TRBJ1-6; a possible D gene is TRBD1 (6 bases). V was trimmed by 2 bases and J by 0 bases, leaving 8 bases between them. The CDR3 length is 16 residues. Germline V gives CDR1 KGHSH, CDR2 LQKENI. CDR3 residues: CASSPLGGSYNSPLHF. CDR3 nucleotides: TGTGCCAGCTCACCATTAGGGGGCTCCTATAATTCACCCCTCCACTTT.

This chain's CDR3 is CASSAPWAKTYEQYF. CDR3 in DNA: TGTGCCAGTAGTGCCCCCTGGGCCAAAACCTACGAGCAGTACTTC. The V gene is TRBV19, the J gene TRBJ2-7; D remains ambiguous. The CDR3 spans 15 residues. Germline loops: CDR1 LNHDA, CDR2 SQIVND (reference sequence). Trimming cost V 5 bases and J 2 bases, with 16 bases left between them.

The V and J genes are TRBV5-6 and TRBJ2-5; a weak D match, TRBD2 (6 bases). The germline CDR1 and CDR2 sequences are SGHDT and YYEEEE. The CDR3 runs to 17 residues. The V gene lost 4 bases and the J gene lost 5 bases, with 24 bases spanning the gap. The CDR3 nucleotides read TGTGCCAGCAGCGCCCCCCGGGGGTTACTGTTGAGGGAGACCCAGTACTTC. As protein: CASSAPRGLLLRETQYF.

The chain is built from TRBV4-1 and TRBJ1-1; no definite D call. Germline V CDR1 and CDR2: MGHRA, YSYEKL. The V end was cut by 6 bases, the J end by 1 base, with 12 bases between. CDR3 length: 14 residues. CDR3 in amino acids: CASSYPVRNTEAFF. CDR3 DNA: TGCGCCAGCAGTTATCCGGTGAGGAACACTGAAGCTTTCTTT.

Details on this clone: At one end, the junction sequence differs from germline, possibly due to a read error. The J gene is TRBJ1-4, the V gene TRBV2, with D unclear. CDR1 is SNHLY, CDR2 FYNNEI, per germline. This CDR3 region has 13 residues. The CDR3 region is CASSGISKEKLFF. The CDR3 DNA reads TGTGCCAGCAGTGGAATCTCTAAGGAAAAACTGTTTTTT. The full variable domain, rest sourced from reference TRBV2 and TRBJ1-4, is EPEVTQTPSHQVTQMGQEVILRCVPISNHLYFYWYRQILGQKVEFLVSFYNNEISEKSEIFDDQFSVERPDGSNFTLKIRSTKLEDSAMYFCASSGISKEKLFFGSGTQLSVL.

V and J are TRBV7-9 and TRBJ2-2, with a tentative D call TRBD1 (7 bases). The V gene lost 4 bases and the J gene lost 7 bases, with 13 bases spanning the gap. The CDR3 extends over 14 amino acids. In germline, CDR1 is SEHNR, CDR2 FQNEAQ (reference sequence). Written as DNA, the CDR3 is TGTGCCAGCAGCTACCAGGGGGGCAACGGGGAGCTGTTTTTT. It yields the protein CASSYQGGNGELFF.

The CDR3 DNA sequence: TGTGCCAGCTCACCCACGAAGGGGTATGGCTACACCTTC. This sequence encodes CASSPTKGYGYTF. The chain couples TRBV18 to TRBJ1-2; a possible D gene is TRBD1 (5 bases). The germline V and J ends were trimmed by 3 bases and 5 bases, with 10 bases remaining between them. Germline V gene lookup returns CDR1 KGHSH and CDR2 LQKENI. The CDR3 length is 13 residues.

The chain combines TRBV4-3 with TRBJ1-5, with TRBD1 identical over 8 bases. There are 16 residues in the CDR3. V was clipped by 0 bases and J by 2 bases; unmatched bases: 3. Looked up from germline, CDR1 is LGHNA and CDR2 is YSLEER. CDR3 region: CASSQDVTGGNQPQHF. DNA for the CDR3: TGCGCCAGCAGCCAAGATGTGACAGGGGGCAATCAGCCCCAGCATTTT.

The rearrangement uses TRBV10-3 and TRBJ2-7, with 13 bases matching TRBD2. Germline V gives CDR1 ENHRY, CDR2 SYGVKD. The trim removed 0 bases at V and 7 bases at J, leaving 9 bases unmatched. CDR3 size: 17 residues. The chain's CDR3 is CAISESGLAGHLWEQYF. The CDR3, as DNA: TGTGCCATCAGTGAGTCGGGACTAGCGGGACATCTTTGGGAGCAGTACTTC.

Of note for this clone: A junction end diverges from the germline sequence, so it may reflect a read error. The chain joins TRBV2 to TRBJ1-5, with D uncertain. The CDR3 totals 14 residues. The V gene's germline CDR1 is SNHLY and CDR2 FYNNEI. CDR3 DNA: TGTGCCAGCAGTGAAGCGGGGAGCAATCAGCCCCAGCGTTTT. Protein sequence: CASSEAGSNQPQRF.

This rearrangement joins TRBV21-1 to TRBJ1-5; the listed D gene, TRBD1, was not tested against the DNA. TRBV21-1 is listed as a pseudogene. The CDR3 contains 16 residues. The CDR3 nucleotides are TGTGCCAGCAGCGAAAGCCCCAGGGTGGGCAATCAGCCCCAGCATTTT. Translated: CASSESPRVGNQPQHF.

The CDR3 bases are TGTGCCGCACAGGGGGCCAGCTATGGCTACACCTTC. Protein product: CAAQGASYGYTF. The genes are TRBV6-1 and TRBJ1-2; 9 bases agree with TRBD1. The ends lost 11 bases at V and 4 bases at J; junction bases unmatched: 5. The CDR3 totals 12 residues. Germline CDR1 MNHNS, CDR2 SASEGT.